The clone carrying this T cell receptor beta chain was observed many times. The antigen is unknown. The data are from a study of neurological immune-mediated disorders. Study-wide points: CDR3 amino acid sequences found in expanded clones were never shared across subjects, suggesting private repertoires in all groups.

Time point in this sample: longitudinal time-point 3. Individuals who volunteered at a blood bank located in Maryland, USA, made up the group of healthy controls. PBMCs numbering 2 million and stored at -80 C yielded the unsorted libraries. Germline V lookup: CDR1 MNHNY, CDR2 SVGAGI (reference sequence). V lost 6 bases to trimming and J lost 2 bases, with 12 bases between them. The CDR3 covers 14 residues. The cDNA was synthesized by means of template-switch 5'RACE, which was carried out with 10-nucleotide random UMIs. TCRdb processed the 5' RACE reads anew with MiXCR; each CDR3 protein has one entry. Here the sample spans 40,000 or so distinct CDR3 sequences, approximately 15% being singletons.

This chain uses TRBV6-6 with TRBJ2-3; a weak D match, TRBD1 (6 bases). The sequencing input was PBMCs. The clonotype comes from a man in his thirties or forties in good health. Here the CDR3 reads CASSPRGPTDTQYF. For the CDR3, the DNA is TGTGCCAGCAGCCCCAGGGGTCCCACAGATACGCAGTATTTT.